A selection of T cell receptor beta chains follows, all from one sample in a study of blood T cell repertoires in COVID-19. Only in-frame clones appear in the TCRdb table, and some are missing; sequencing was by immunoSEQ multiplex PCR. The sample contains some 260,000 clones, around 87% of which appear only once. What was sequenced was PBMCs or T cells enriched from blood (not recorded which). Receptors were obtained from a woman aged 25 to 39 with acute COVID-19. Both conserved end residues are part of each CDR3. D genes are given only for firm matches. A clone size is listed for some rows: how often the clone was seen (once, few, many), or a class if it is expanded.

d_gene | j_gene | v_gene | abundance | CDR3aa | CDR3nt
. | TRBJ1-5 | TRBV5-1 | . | CASTTWTASNQPQHF | TGCGCCAGCACCACCTGGACAGCCAGCAATCAGCCCCAGCATTTT
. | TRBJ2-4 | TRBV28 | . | CASSPRGIQYF | TGTGCCAGCAGTCCCCGAGGCATTCAGTACTTC
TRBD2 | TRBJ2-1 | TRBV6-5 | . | CASSRTSGHNEQFF | TGTGCCAGCAGTCGGACTAGCGGGCACAATGAGCAGTTCTTC
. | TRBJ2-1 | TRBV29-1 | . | CSVGGDSYNEQFF | TGCAGCGTTGGGGGGGACTCCTACAATGAGCAGTTCTTC
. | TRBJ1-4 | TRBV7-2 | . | CASSLGVSGEKLFF | TGTGCCAGCAGCCTCGGGGTCTCCGGAGAAAAACTGTTTTTT
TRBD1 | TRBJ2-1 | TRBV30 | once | CAWRAGTGAHNEQFF | TGTGCCTGGAGGGCCGGGACAGGGGCCCACAATGAGCAGTTCTTC
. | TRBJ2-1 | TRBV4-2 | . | CASSHRDNQGEQFF | TGTGCCAGCAGTCACCGGGACAACCAGGGGGAGCAGTTCTTC
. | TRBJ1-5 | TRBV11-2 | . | CASSFSSNQPQHF | TGTGCCAGCAGCTTCAGTAGCAATCAGCCCCAGCATTTT
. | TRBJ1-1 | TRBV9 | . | CASSATQVSQAFF | TGTGCCAGCAGCGCCACCCAGGTGTCCCAAGCTTTCTTT
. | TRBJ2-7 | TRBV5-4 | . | CASSIGQLYEQYF | TGTGCCAGCAGCATCGGACAGCTATACGAGCAGTACTTC
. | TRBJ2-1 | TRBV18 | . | CASSPGGPPHEQFF | TGTGCCAGCTCACCGGGAGGTCCTCCCCATGAGCAGTTCTTC
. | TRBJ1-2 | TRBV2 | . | CASSTGGLKANYGYTF | TGTGCCAGTTCGACGGGGGGACTCAAAGCAAACTATGGCTACACCTTC
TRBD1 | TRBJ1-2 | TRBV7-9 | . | CASSLEGYRGRGYTF | TGTGCCAGCAGCTTAGAGGGGTACAGGGGGCGAGGCTACACCTTC
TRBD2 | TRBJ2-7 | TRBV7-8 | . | CASSELAGPGEQYF | TGTGCCAGCAGCGAGTTAGCGGGACCCGGCGAGCAGTACTTC
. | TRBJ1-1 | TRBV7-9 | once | CASSLLGGRNTEAFF | TGTGCCAGCAGCTTACTAGGCGGCAGGAACACTGAAGCTTTCTTT
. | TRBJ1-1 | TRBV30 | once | CAWSVNLNSPTEAFF | TGTGCCTGGAGTGTAAACCTAAACAGCCCCACTGAAGCTTTCTTT
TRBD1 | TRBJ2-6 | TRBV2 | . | CASTTGQASNVLTF | TGTGCCAGCACAACTGGACAGGCCTCCAACGTCCTGACTTTC
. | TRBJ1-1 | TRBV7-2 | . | CASSLQGYDTEAFF | TGTGCCAGCAGCCTACAGGGTTATGACACTGAAGCTTTCTTT
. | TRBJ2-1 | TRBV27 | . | CASQRVLRGGGIYNEQFF | TGTGCCAGCCAGAGGGTCCTCAGGGGCGGTGGGATCTACAATGAGCAGTTCTTC
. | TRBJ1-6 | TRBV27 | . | CASSLRVSLSPLHF | TGTGCCAGCAGTTTACGGGTATCCCTCTCACCCCTCCACTTT
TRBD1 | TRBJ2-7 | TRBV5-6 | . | CASSGETTGFLDYEQYF | TGTGCCAGCAGCGGAGAGACGACAGGGTTCCTTGACTACGAGCAGTACTTC
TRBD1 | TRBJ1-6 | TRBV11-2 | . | CASSKLLGQGSPLHF | TGTGCCAGCAGCAAACTTTTAGGACAGGGGTCACCCCTCCACTTT
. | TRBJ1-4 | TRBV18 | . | CASSHGPRQGNEKLFF | TGTGCCAGCTCACACGGGCCGCGGCAGGGTAATGAAAAACTGTTTTTT
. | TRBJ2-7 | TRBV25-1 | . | CASSGSRTSFYEQYF | TGTGCCAGCAGTGGGTCCCGGACTTCTTTCTACGAGCAGTACTTC
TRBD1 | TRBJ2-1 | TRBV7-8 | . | CASRPGQGLNNEQFF | TGTGCCAGCAGACCAGGACAGGGGCTAAACAATGAGCAGTTCTTC
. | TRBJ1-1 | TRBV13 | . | CASSSVGDMNTEAFF | TGTGCCAGCAGCTCGGTGGGGGACATGAACACTGAAGCTTTCTTT
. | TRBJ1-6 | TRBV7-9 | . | CASSLFGGYNSPLHF | TGTGCCAGCAGCTTATTTGGGGGGTATAATTCACCCCTCCACTTT
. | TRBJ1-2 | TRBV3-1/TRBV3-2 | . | CASSQTRFGNYGYTF | TGTGCCAGCAGCCAAACCCGGTTCGGTAACTATGGCTACACCTTC
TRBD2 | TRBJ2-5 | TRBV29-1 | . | CSVGRQGGLAVEETQYF | TGCAGCGTAGGGAGACAGGGAGGACTAGCGGTCGAAGAGACCCAGTACTTC
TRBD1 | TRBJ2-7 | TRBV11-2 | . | CASSDQRGLYEQYF | TGTGCCAGCAGCGACCAAAGGGGGCTTTACGAGCAGTACTTC
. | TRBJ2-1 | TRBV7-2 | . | CASSATGISYNEQFF | TGTGCCAGCAGCGCAACAGGGATATCCTACAATGAGCAGTTCTTC
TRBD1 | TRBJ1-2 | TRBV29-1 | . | CSVETSERTGDNYGYTF | TGCAGCGTAGAAACTTCTGAGAGGACAGGGGATAACTATGGCTACACCTTC
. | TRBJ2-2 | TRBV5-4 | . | CASSLGLGGRAGELFF | TGTGCCAGCAGCTTGGGGTTGGGGGGACGAGCCGGGGAGCTGTTTTTT
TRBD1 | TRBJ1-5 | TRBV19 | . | CASSPTTGINQPQHF | TGTGCCAGTAGTCCAACGACAGGGATCAATCAGCCCCAGCATTTT
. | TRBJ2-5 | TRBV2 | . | CASTWSQETQYF | TGTGCCAGCACCTGGAGCCAAGAGACCCAGTACTTC
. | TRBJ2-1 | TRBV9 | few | CASSVGPGSYNEQFF | TGTGCCAGCAGCGTCGGACCGGGGTCCTACAATGAGCAGTTCTTC
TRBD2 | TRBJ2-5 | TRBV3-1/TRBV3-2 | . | CASSQGLAGQETQYF | TGTGCCAGCAGCCAAGGGCTAGCGGGGCAGGAGACCCAGTACTTC